This T cell receptor (beta chain) was sequenced during a study of blood T cells in healthy people across ages. A J-beta primer mix and a sample-barcoded 5' primer were used in a second PCR of roughly 6 to 11 cycles. TCRdb redid the calling of the 5' RACE reads with MiXCR, one entry per CDR3 protein. The table shows 1 million or so distinct CDR3 sequences, with approximately 25% occurring only once. The CDR3 totals 19 residues. The V and J ends lost 4 bases and 0 bases, in that order; junction bases with no gene match: 11. Germline values: CDR1 SGHKS, CDR2 YYEKEE (reference sequence). The same data also went into a second study, on T cells of mothers and their children.

The clonotype originates from a girl under 10 years old in good health. This chain uses TRBV5-5 with TRBJ2-6, with 9 bases fitting TRBD1. Sequencing was done on a sample of blood. CDR3 region: CASSPQPGQGYSGANVLTF. Here the CDR3 DNA reads TGTGCCAGCAGCCCCCAACCGGGACAGGGATACTCTGGGGCCAACGTCCTGACTTTC.